This T cell receptor (beta chain) was found in a study of CXCR3-negative and CXCR3-positive naive CD8 T cells. The study's findings and limits: For naive cells, CXCR3-negative and CXCR3-positive subsets had similar TRBV-TRBJ usage; for memory cells, usage differed. Whereas both naive subsets had comparably high diversity, memory CD8+ cells had much lower diversity. Compared with CXCR3-negative naive cells, CXCR3-positive naive cells showed more hydrophobic TRB CDR3s.

Triplicate sorts, over 250,000 cells apiece, were made for each CD8+ T cell subset. Preparation of TRB cDNA libraries relied on 5' RACE carrying UMI labels. TCRdb reworked the 5' RACE reads into one entry per CDR3 protein, no DNA. In total, the table holds around 140,000 distinct CDR3 sequences. Germline-derived CDR1 and CDR2 are MDHEN and SYDVKM. The CDR3 is made up of 12 amino acids. Turning to this clonotype: Its specificity is unknown.

This TCR was sampled from a human donor in good health. Some clones in this sample may be carry-over from other donors' samples. This chain links TRBV28 with TRBJ2-2. The sequencing input was naive CXCR3+ CD8+ T cells from blood. Subset meaning: CD45RO-CCR7+CD27+CD95- naive CD8+ T cells expressing CXCR3 (TNR3+). The CDR3: CASSRSTGELFF.